Listed below are T cell receptor beta chains from one sample, sequenced in a study of T cells in tumors and immune-related adverse events. TCRdb's copy holds only in-frame clones and misses some; the assay was immunoSEQ multiplex PCR. The table has around 4,500 clones, about four fifths seen once. Sequencing was performed on skin tissue, taken from a patient treated with anti-PD-1 therapy. The receptors were sampled from a female donor with metastatic renal cell carcinoma. Both conserved end residues are part of each CDR3. The order of the fields is CDR3 DNA, CDR3 protein, D gene, clone size, J gene, V gene. D genes are given only for firm matches. Some rows have no size entry. The others give once, few or many, or a class for an expanded clone.

CDR3 DNA: TGCGCCAGCAGCTTGTGGGGACAGGGGCTTACTTCGAACACCGGGGAGCTGTTTTTT
CDR3 protein: CASSLWGQGLTSNTGELFF
D gene: TRBD1
clone size: few
J gene: TRBJ2-2
V gene: TRBV5-1

CDR3 DNA: TGCGCCAGCAGTGGGGACAGTTCCTACGAGCAGTACTTC
CDR3 protein: CASSGDSSYEQYF
D gene: TRBD1
clone size: once
J gene: TRBJ2-7
V gene: TRBV10-2

CDR3 DNA: TGCGCCAGCAGCCAAGCGGAACAGGCCTACGAGCAGTACTTC
CDR3 protein: CASSQAEQAYEQYF
D gene: -
clone size: few
J gene: TRBJ2-7
V gene: TRBV4-1

CDR3 DNA: TGTGCCAGCAGCATCGGACTATCAGGGATTAATGAAAAACTGTTTTTT
CDR3 protein: CASSIGLSGINEKLFF
D gene: -
clone size: -
J gene: TRBJ1-4
V gene: TRBV11-2

CDR3 DNA: TGTGCCAGCAGCCCCCGGCCCTTGAATTCACCCCTCCACTTT
CDR3 protein: CASSPRPLNSPLHF
D gene: -
clone size: -
J gene: TRBJ1-6
V gene: TRBV7-9

CDR3 DNA: TGCGCCAGCAGCCAAGGGACAGGGGGTTGGAATGAGCAGTTCTTC
CDR3 protein: CASSQGTGGWNEQFF
D gene: TRBD1
clone size: -
J gene: TRBJ2-1
V gene: TRBV4-1

CDR3 DNA: TGCGCCAGCAGCCAAACTAGGAGCTCCTACAATGAGCAGTTCTTC
CDR3 protein: CASSQTRSSYNEQFF
D gene: -
clone size: -
J gene: TRBJ2-1
V gene: TRBV4-1

CDR3 DNA: TGTGCCAGCAGCTTTGGAGGGACTAGTAGGCGAGAGACCCAGTACTTC
CDR3 protein: CASSFGGTSRRETQYF
D gene: TRBD2
clone size: -
J gene: TRBJ2-5
V gene: TRBV7-2

CDR3 DNA: TGTGCCATCAGGGGGTTAGCCAGGGGCCCAGGGGATGGCTACACCTTC
CDR3 protein: CAIRGLARGPGDGYTF
D gene: -
clone size: large
J gene: TRBJ1-2
V gene: TRBV10-3

CDR3 DNA: TGTGCCAGCAGCGTAGCAGGATCGGGGTTCCGACTTCGATCTAACACTGAAGCTTTCTTT
CDR3 protein: CASSVAGSGFRLRSNTEAFF
D gene: -
clone size: -
J gene: TRBJ1-1
V gene: TRBV9

CDR3 DNA: TGCGCCAGCAGCCAAACCACAGGGGACGGTAGGGAGACCCAGTACTTC
CDR3 protein: CASSQTTGDGRETQYF
D gene: TRBD1
clone size: few
J gene: TRBJ2-5
V gene: TRBV4-3

CDR3 DNA: TGTGCCAGCAGTGACACACTTTGGGCTAGCGCTAGCACAGATACGCAGTATTTT
CDR3 protein: CASSDTLWASASTDTQYF
D gene: -
clone size: -
J gene: TRBJ2-3
V gene: TRBV2

CDR3 DNA: TGTGCCAGCAGTAACAGGGAAGGGGGGCAAGAGACCCAGTACTTC
CDR3 protein: CASSNREGGQETQYF
D gene: -
clone size: -
J gene: TRBJ2-5
V gene: TRBV28

CDR3 DNA: TGTGCCAACCCCCGTTTCAATAGCAATCAGCCCCAGCATTTT
CDR3 protein: CANPRFNSNQPQHF
D gene: -
clone size: few
J gene: TRBJ1-5
V gene: TRBV7-9

CDR3 DNA: TGTGCCAGCAGCTTTCTACGCGGGGGGGCCTCGGATACGCAGTATTTT
CDR3 protein: CASSFLRGGASDTQYF
D gene: TRBD2
clone size: -
J gene: TRBJ2-3
V gene: TRBV5-4

CDR3 DNA: TGTGCCAGCAGATCGACAGGGGGTAGTACTGAAGCTTTCTTT
CDR3 protein: CASRSTGGSTEAFF
D gene: TRBD1
clone size: -
J gene: TRBJ1-1
V gene: TRBV11-3

CDR3 DNA: TGTGCCAGCAGTTTATATACCCCTGATAATGAGCAGTTCTTC
CDR3 protein: CASSLYTPDNEQFF
D gene: -
clone size: -
J gene: TRBJ2-1
V gene: TRBV28

CDR3 DNA: TGTGCCAGCAGGACCCCGGGACAGACGCACTACGAGCAGTACTTC
CDR3 protein: CASRTPGQTHYEQYF
D gene: TRBD1
clone size: -
J gene: TRBJ2-7
V gene: TRBV2

CDR3 DNA: TGTGCCAGCAGCGTAGCCCTTCAGGTTTCTGGAAACACCATATATTTT
CDR3 protein: CASSVALQVSGNTIYF
D gene: -
clone size: -
J gene: TRBJ1-3
V gene: TRBV9

CDR3 DNA: TGTGCCAGCAGGCCCCGGCCAGCAACTAATGAAAAACTGTTTTTT
CDR3 protein: CASRPRPATNEKLFF
D gene: -
clone size: -
J gene: TRBJ1-4
V gene: TRBV6-1

CDR3 DNA: TGTGCCAGTAGTACTTTCCAGGGGGGAGAGACCCAGTACTTC
CDR3 protein: CASSTFQGGETQYF
D gene: -
clone size: -
J gene: TRBJ2-5
V gene: TRBV19

CDR3 DNA: TGTGCCACCAGCAGGGAGGGACAGTTCTATGGCTACACCTTC
CDR3 protein: CATSREGQFYGYTF
D gene: TRBD1
clone size: -
J gene: TRBJ1-2
V gene: TRBV15

CDR3 DNA: TGCGCCAGCAGCCAAGATACCAATAATGAAAAACTGTTTTTT
CDR3 protein: CASSQDTNNEKLFF
D gene: -
clone size: few
J gene: TRBJ1-4
V gene: TRBV4-3

CDR3 DNA: TGCGCCAGCAGCGGGGGGGCGGTGAACACTGAAGCTTTCTTT
CDR3 protein: CASSGGAVNTEAFF
D gene: -
clone size: -
J gene: TRBJ1-1
V gene: TRBV5-1

CDR3 DNA: TGTGCCAGCAGCTTAGAGACACCCGGTCTAATGGGGGCCAACGTCCTGACTTTC
CDR3 protein: CASSLETPGLMGANVLTF
D gene: -
clone size: -
J gene: TRBJ2-6
V gene: TRBV11-2

CDR3 DNA: TGTGCCAGCAGCACCCGGGGGGCCGCTAAGTACGAGCAGTACTTC
CDR3 protein: CASSTRGAAKYEQYF
D gene: -
clone size: few
J gene: TRBJ2-7
V gene: TRBV13

CDR3 DNA: TGTGCCAGCAGCTCCTGGACAGACACCGGGGAGCTGTTTTTT
CDR3 protein: CASSSWTDTGELFF
D gene: -
clone size: -
J gene: TRBJ2-2
V gene: TRBV5-6

CDR3 DNA: TGTGCCAGCAGGGCGGATTACACAGATACGCAGTATTTT
CDR3 protein: CASRADYTDTQYF
D gene: -
clone size: -
J gene: TRBJ2-3
V gene: TRBV6-1

CDR3 DNA: TGTGCCAGCAGCTCCTGGGGCGGACCACGGGGGGATACGCAGTATTTT
CDR3 protein: CASSSWGGPRGDTQYF
D gene: -
clone size: -
J gene: TRBJ2-3
V gene: TRBV11-2

CDR3 DNA: TGCGCCAGCAGCAACGGACTAGCGGGTATCTCCTACGAGCAGTACTTC
CDR3 protein: CASSNGLAGISYEQYF
D gene: TRBD2
clone size: -
J gene: TRBJ2-7
V gene: TRBV5-1

CDR3 DNA: TGCGCCAGCAGCAAGGGGACTATACAAGAGACCCAGTACTTC
CDR3 protein: CASSKGTIQETQYF
D gene: TRBD2
clone size: -
J gene: TRBJ2-5
V gene: TRBV5-1

CDR3 DNA: TGTGCCACCAGCAGGTACCCTAGCACAGATACGCAGTATTTT
CDR3 protein: CATSRYPSTDTQYF
D gene: -
clone size: -
J gene: TRBJ2-3
V gene: TRBV15

CDR3 DNA: TGTGCCAGCAGCTCGACGGGACATTCCTACGAGCAGTACTTC
CDR3 protein: CASSSTGHSYEQYF
D gene: -
clone size: once
J gene: TRBJ2-7
V gene: TRBV5-4

CDR3 DNA: TGTGCCAGCAGGACTAGCGGTAAAGAGACCCAGTACTTC
CDR3 protein: CASRTSGKETQYF
D gene: TRBD2
clone size: few
J gene: TRBJ2-5
V gene: TRBV7-9

CDR3 DNA: TGTGCCAGTAGTATCCCGCTACAGGGCGGCTATGGCTACACCTTC
CDR3 protein: CASSIPLQGGYGYTF
D gene: -
clone size: -
J gene: TRBJ1-2
V gene: TRBV19

CDR3 DNA: TGTGCCAGCTCACCACCGGGCCTCCCTTGGGAGAACACTGAAGCTTTCTTT
CDR3 protein: CASSPPGLPWENTEAFF
D gene: -
clone size: -
J gene: TRBJ1-1
V gene: TRBV18

CDR3 DNA: TGTGCCAGCAGCCAAGAGGCAGGGGGCACCACTGAAGCTTTCTTT
CDR3 protein: CASSQEAGGTTEAFF
D gene: TRBD1
clone size: -
J gene: TRBJ1-1
V gene: TRBV7-2

CDR3 DNA: TGCGCCAGCAGTGAGTTGATGTCGAGGGGTAGGGGCTACACCTTC
CDR3 protein: CASSELMSRGRGYTF
D gene: -
clone size: -
J gene: TRBJ1-2
V gene: TRBV10-2

CDR3 DNA: TGTGCCAGCAGGCCGGGACAGGGGGATCAGTACTTC
CDR3 protein: CASRPGQGDQYF
D gene: TRBD1
clone size: -
J gene: TRBJ2-4
V gene: TRBV2

CDR3 DNA: TGTGCCACCCAGCGGGAGAGCACAGATACGCAGTATTTT
CDR3 protein: CATQRESTDTQYF
D gene: TRBD2
clone size: -
J gene: TRBJ2-3
V gene: TRBV7-9

CDR3 DNA: TGTGCCAGCAGTCGATCCCAAGGGACAGGTGAACTGTTTTTT
CDR3 protein: CASSRSQGTGELFF
D gene: TRBD1
clone size: once
J gene: TRBJ1-4
V gene: TRBV6-6

CDR3 DNA: TGTGCCAGCAGCCATGTGGGACAGGGGGCCTATGAGCAGTTCTTC
CDR3 protein: CASSHVGQGAYEQFF
D gene: TRBD1
clone size: -
J gene: TRBJ2-1
V gene: TRBV5-5

CDR3 DNA: TGTGCCAGCAGCAGAGGGGACGCGGGGGGGCCCTACGAGCAGTACTTC
CDR3 protein: CASSRGDAGGPYEQYF
D gene: -
clone size: -
J gene: TRBJ2-7
V gene: TRBV21-1

CDR3 DNA: TGTGCCAGCAGTACTTTACGGGGGGGTTTAGAGACCCAGTACTTC
CDR3 protein: CASSTLRGGLETQYF
D gene: TRBD2
clone size: once
J gene: TRBJ2-5
V gene: TRBV6-1

CDR3 DNA: TGTGCCAGCAGTTACTGGGCCGGTCTAGGAAATTCACCCCTCCACTTT
CDR3 protein: CASSYWAGLGNSPLHF
D gene: -
clone size: -
J gene: TRBJ1-6
V gene: TRBV6-5

CDR3 DNA: TGTGCCAGCAGCTCCCCATATGACAGAGAGCAGTACTTC
CDR3 protein: CASSSPYDREQYF
D gene: -
clone size: once
J gene: TRBJ2-7
V gene: TRBV5-4

CDR3 DNA: TGTGCCAGCAGCTTAGACAACACCGGGGAGCTGTTTTTT
CDR3 protein: CASSLDNTGELFF
D gene: -
clone size: -
J gene: TRBJ2-2
V gene: TRBV13

CDR3 DNA: TGCAGCGCCATGCTGTGGGGCACTTTTAACTATGGCTACACCTTC
CDR3 protein: CSAMLWGTFNYGYTF
D gene: -
clone size: -
J gene: TRBJ1-2
V gene: TRBV29-1